This T cell receptor beta chain was documented in a study of persistence of HIV-infected CD4 T cells. Whole-study context: Blood samples, up to 180 mL, came from multiple time points, except two leukapheresis donors sampled once. Regarding the study as a whole: Antigen-responding cells were enriched for degenerate expanded CDR3beta sequences.

For this clone: Its antigen is not known.

The libraries were made with immunoSEQ version 4 in survey mode. Using immunoSEQ multiplex PCR, the repertoire was profiled, and TCRdb retains in-frame clones only, with some absent. In the table there are 25,000 to 35,000 clones, roughly four fifths of which are singletons. Stimulation used approximately 10 ug/mL lysate from CMV-infected fibroblasts. Memory cells lacking CD40L and CD69 with high CD45RO were sorted. These HIV-1-infected adults initiated suppressive ART in chronic infection. Donors had CD4+ T cell counts above 400 cells/uL and were CMV-seropositive. V was clipped by 0 bases and J by 7 bases, with 12 bases between them. The germline CDR1 and CDR2 sequences are KGHSH and LQKENI. The CDR3 has 14 amino acids.

This clonotype was obtained from an adult man with HIV who was CMV-seropositive. This material consisted of CD4+ T cells sorted from PBMCs after approximately 19-hour stimulation, taken from a patient who received antiretroviral therapy. The rearrangement joins TRBV18 to TRBJ2-5; unclear D gene. CDR3 in amino acids: CASSPPEQEMTQYF. The DNA of the CDR3 is TGTGCCAGCTCACCACCCGAGCAGGAAATGACCCAGTACTTC.